Shown below are 18 T cell receptor beta chains from a single sample sequenced in a study of identifying expanded T cells in peripheral blood. Clones were sequenced by immunoSEQ multiplex PCR, and TCRdb holds only the in-frame ones, with some missing. The profile covers roughly 100,000 clones, with roughly 85% appearing a single time and 15% to 20% taken by the ten largest. The specimen was blood. The receptors derive from a person aged 18 to 75 in good health.

The J gene is TRBJ1-1, the V gene TRBV4-1; TRBD1 is a possible D gene (5 bases). The CDR3 contains 15 residues. Trimming removed 0 bases from V and 1 base from J, with 9 bases in between. Germline CDR1 and CDR2: MGHRA and YSYEKL. The CDR3 nucleotides are TGCGCCAGCAGCCAAGAGGGCAGGGCGAACACTGAAGCTTTCTTT. Its translation: CASSQEGRANTEAFF.

This clone was detected many times. This chain connects TRBV6-1 to TRBJ1-6; the D is unclear. The CDR3 sequence is 12 residues long. Germline CDR1 and CDR2: MNHNS and SASEGT. With 8 bases removed from V and 8 bases from J, the gap between germline ends came to 10 bases. CDR3 in amino acids: CASYAFDSPLHF. The CDR3, as DNA: TGTGCCAGCTACGCTTTCGATTCACCCCTCCACTTT.

This clone came up once. This chain uses TRBV4-1 with TRBJ2-5, with 8 bases fitting TRBD2. The length of the CDR3 is 16 residues. The J segment lost 5 bases and the V segment lost 0 bases, leaving 8 bases of the junction unmatched. Germline lookup yields CDR1 MGHRA and CDR2 YSYEKL. DNA for the CDR3: TGCGCCAGCAGCCAAGATGTCCTAGCGGGTCCGGAGACCCAGTACTTC. This encodes CASSQDVLAGPETQYF.

This sequence joins TRBV7-2 and TRBJ2-5; no clear D. The CDR3 runs to 13 residues. V was shortened by 1 base and J by 4 bases, with 7 bases between the two germline ends. Per germline, CDR1 SGHTA and CDR2 FQGNSA. CDR3 in DNA: TGTGCCAGCAGCTTAGTGGCAAGAGAGACCCAGTACTTC. This codes for CASSLVARETQYF.

The V call is TRBV28, the J call TRBJ2-2, with D unresolved. CDR3 length: 12 amino acids. V lost 3 bases to trimming and J lost 7 bases, with 6 bases between them. Germline lookup yields CDR1 MDHEN and CDR2 SYDVKM. CDR3 DNA sequence: TGTGCCAGCAGTTTCCCGGTCGGGGAGCTGTTTTTT. Protein sequence: CASSFPVGELFF.

The chain joins TRBV20-1 to TRBJ2-1; possibly TRBD2 for D (5 bases). The ends were cut back, 0 bases at V and 11 bases at J, with 8 bases in the middle. CDR1 is DFQATT and CDR2 is SNEGSKA in the germline V gene (reference sequence). The CDR3 sequence is 11 residues long. The CDR3 is CSARETSKQFF. CDR3 nucleotides: TGCAGTGCTAGAGAAACTAGTAAGCAGTTCTTC.

J is TRBJ2-1 and V is TRBV4-2; either TRBD1 or TRBD2 may fit D (6 bases each). Trimming removed 0 bases at V and 0 bases at J, with 12 bases between. Per the germline V gene, CDR1 is LGHNA and CDR2 is YNFKEQ. This CDR3 has 17 residues. The CDR3 spells CASSQETGAPSYNEQFF. The CDR3, as DNA: TGTGCCAGCAGCCAAGAGACGGGGGCCCCCTCCTACAATGAGCAGTTCTTC.

J is TRBJ1-1 and V is TRBV19; tentatively, D is TRBD1 (5 bases). Germline values: CDR1 LNHDA, CDR2 SQIVND (reference sequence). CDR3 size: 14 residues. V was cut by 3 bases and J by 2 bases, with 10 bases left in between. CDR3: CASSIGRVNTEAFF. The CDR3 DNA reads as TGTGCCAGTAGTATTGGCAGGGTTAACACTGAAGCTTTCTTT.

In this sample, this clone turned up once. Other DNA sequences in this specimen translate into the identical CDR3. The CDR3 here is CASSSRGRETQYF. The CDR3 coding sequence is TGTGCCAGCAGTTCTCGAGGGCGGGAGACCCAGTACTTC. The V call is TRBV27, the J call TRBJ2-5; D is possibly TRBD2 (5 bases). CDR1 is MNHEY and CDR2 is SMNVEV in the germline V gene (reference sequence). This CDR3 region has 13 residues. Between the trimmed V and J ends, which lost 4 bases and 5 bases, there was a span of 11 bases.

The chain carries TRBV7-2 and TRBJ2-3; TRBD1 matches 9 bases. V dropped 5 bases and J dropped 6; count of bases not matched to a gene: 6. The CDR3 runs to 14 residues. Germline V gene sequence: CDR1 SGHTA, CDR2 FQGNSA. CDR3 protein: CASSQRQGGDTQYF. CDR3 nucleotide sequence: TGTGCCAGCAGCCAAAGACAGGGGGGGGATACGCAGTATTTT.

This clone has just a few counts. The chain couples TRBV4-1 to TRBJ2-6; D is unresolved. V lost 0 bases, J lost 0 bases, and 15 bases lay in between. Germline CDR1 MGHRA, CDR2 YSYEKL. The length of the CDR3 is 19 residues. This CDR3 reads CASSQDSRAFASGANVLTF. As DNA, the CDR3 is TGCGCCAGCAGCCAAGATTCTCGGGCTTTCGCCTCTGGGGCCAACGTCCTGACTTTC.

This clone appeared a single time. The chain uses TRBV2 and TRBJ1-1, with 8 bases aligning to TRBD1. Germline V gene lookup returns CDR1 SNHLY and CDR2 FYNNEI. Trimming cost V 6 bases and J 4 bases; bases outside gene matches: 4. The CDR3 loop spans 13 amino acids. Here the CDR3 reads CASRKDRVTEAFF. The CDR3 DNA sequence: TGTGCCAGCAGGAAGGACAGGGTCACTGAAGCTTTCTTT. Full variable domain (missing parts from reference TRBV2 and TRBJ1-1): EPEVTQTPSHQVTQMGQEVILRCVPISNHLYFYWYRQILGQKVEFLVSFYNNEISEKSEIFDDQFSVERPDGSNFTLKIRSTKLEDSAMYFCASRKDRVTEAFFGQGTRLTVV.

The CDR3 sequence: CASSFTVGETQYF. CDR3 nucleotide sequence: TGTGCCAGCAGCTTTACCGTCGGGGAGACCCAGTACTTC. The genes are TRBV7-2 and TRBJ2-5; D gene uncertain. Trimming pared 3 bases from V and 5 bases from J, leaving 10 bases between. This CDR3 comprises 13 residues. Germline V lookup: CDR1 SGHTA, CDR2 FQGNSA.

The chain recombines TRBV6-5 with TRBJ1-2; D possibly corresponds to TRBD1 (5 bases). This CDR3 spans 14 amino acids. Deletions cut 6 bases from V and 0 bases from J, with 11 bases between. Germline V lookup: CDR1 MNHEY, CDR2 SVGAGI. The CDR3 DNA is TGTGCCAGCAGCAGGGTGTCGTCTAACTATGGCTACACCTTC. The encoded protein is CASSRVSSNYGYTF.

The rearrangement links TRBV4-1 to TRBJ1-2; weak D call: TRBD1 (6 bases). V dropped 2 bases and J dropped 4 bases, with 14 bases sitting between them. Germline values: CDR1 MGHRA, CDR2 YSYEKL. The CDR3 loop spans 15 amino acids. The CDR3 nucleotides are TGCGCCAGCAGCCAACCGCTGGGGGCGGCCTATGGCTACACCTTC. It is translated as CASSQPLGAAYGYTF.

This sequence joins TRBV6-5 and TRBJ2-3, with 7 bases lining up with TRBD1. There are 14 residues in the CDR3. V lost 5 bases and J lost 0; bases outside the gene matches: 2. CDR1 and CDR2 (germline): MNHEY, SVGAGI. The CDR3 bases are TGTGCCAGCAGTACAGGGGTCAGCACAGATACGCAGTATTTT. Translated, it gives CASSTGVSTDTQYF.

The chain joins TRBV7-2 to TRBJ1-4; tentative D call: TRBD1 (5 bases). V lost 1 base and J 7 bases, leaving 19 bases between the germline ends. CDR1 SGHTA and CDR2 FQGNSA come from the germline V gene. CDR3 size: 17 residues. In nucleotides, the CDR3 is TGTGCCAGCAGCTTAGACCAGGGTAGTTCCCCTATTGAAAAACTGTTTTTT. Encoded protein: CASSLDQGSSPIEKLFF.

The chain carries TRBV5-1 and TRBJ2-5, with TRBD1 as a possible D gene (6 bases). The germline V and J ends were trimmed by 1 base and 8 bases, with 15 bases remaining between them. The CDR3 sequence is 14 residues long. Per the germline V gene, CDR1 is SGHRS and CDR2 is YFSETQ. The CDR3 DNA is TGCGCCAGCAGCTTGATGACAGGCCCAGGAACCCAGTACTTC. The encoded protein is CASSLMTGPGTQYF.